This T cell receptor (beta chain) appears in the sequencing data of a study of identical twins. CDR1 SEHNR and CDR2 FQNEAQ come from the germline V gene (reference sequence). The ends were cut back, 0 bases at V and 6 bases at J, with 9 bases in the middle. The CDR3 totals 13 residues. In every case, the donor was a healthy Caucasian. Study results and limitations: Partial confounding of zero-insertion analyses by invariant MAIT and iNKT cells was possible.

Unique molecular identifiers were in the cDNA, with template-switch universal primer binding. A single record per CDR3 protein comes from TCRdb applying MiXCR to the 5' RACE reads. Here the sample spans 550,000 to 800,000 distinct CDR3 sequences, around 7.4% being singletons. Points on this clonotype: Its antigen remains unknown.

This same sample was also part of a study on yellow fever vaccine responses in identical twins.

The receptor comes from a woman between 18 and 29 years old in good health. The chain has TRBV7-9 and TRBJ2-7; D is perhaps TRBD1 (6 bases). Source material: PBMCs. CDR3 residues: CASSLAQGGEQYF. The DNA of the CDR3 is TGTGCCAGCAGCTTAGCACAGGGTGGCGAGCAGTACTTC.